This record looks at one T cell receptor beta chain sequence and its context. What this receptor recognizes is not known. One base away there is no much larger clone; base qualities are not given. This sample stems from a study of T-cell reconstitution after alpha-beta-depleted transplantation in children (dated by TCRdb to 2016 to 2018). With respect to the entire study: The study quantitatively tracked T-cell immune reconstitution after TCRalphabeta/CD19-depleted allogeneic hematopoietic cell transplantation in children using TCR repertoire profiling.

The CDR3 holds 15 amino acids from the cysteine to the phenylalanine. The DNA shown is the 45-base CDR3, in frame from base 1. The V end gives up 5 bases and the J end 3 bases, leaving 5 bases in the junction not matched to a gene. CDR1 and CDR2 were assigned from the germline V gene (reference sequence) as SEHNR and FQNEAQ. The library was produced with PCR. Sequenced on an Illumina HiSeq 2500. Molecular barcoding was employed in the preparation of TCR libraries, with unique molecular identifiers being used to normalize TCRbeta repertoire quantification. In-frame beta chains were kept once TCRdb had trimmed the public reads at Q25 with fastp and called clones with MiXCR. For every CDR3 protein sequence, its rows merge into one entry that carries the most common genes and DNA. A total of about 610,000 distinct CDR3 sequences appear in this sample, roughly a tenth of them only once. The biggest ten clones account for about 4.3% of the sample.

The material sequenced was PBMCs from the stem cell graft donor, taken from the stem cell graft. The sequence is built from TRBV7-9 and TRBJ2-1; 9 bases in the junction line up with TRBD1. The receptor was derived from a human donor who donated a stem cell graft to a child with acute myeloid leukemia. The CDR3 amino acid sequence is: CASSLQGAIYNEQFF. The nucleotides read TGTGCCAGCAGCCTACAGGGGGCTATCTACAATGAGCAGTTCTTC.